This T cell receptor beta chain was identified in a study of T cell responses to AZD1222 COVID-19 vaccine. Study results and limitations: Mapped onto spike, vaccine-associated CD4 TCRs spanned it and were dominant at 160-218 and 743-854. Rises in breadth and depth of Spike-specific TCRs came after two AZD1222 doses. Only six people who got AZD1222 tested seropositive at baseline. Targeting of unmutated variant regions was reportedly seen in nearly half of spike-specific TCRs.

CDR1 and CDR2 (germline): LGHNA, YSLEER. The CDR3 covers 15 residues. V lost 1 base and J 2 bases, leaving 12 bases between the germline ends. This table comes from immunoSEQ multiplex PCR, and its TCRdb copy is limited to in-frame clones, with some not included. The table records around 260,000 clones, over 85% of them present only once. Points on this clone: The antigen remains undetermined.

Sequencing was performed on peripheral blood, taken on day 0 of AZD1222 vaccination. V gene TRBV4-3 combines with J gene TRBJ2-7; D might be TRBD2 (5 bases). The sequence was obtained from an adult in good health. CDR3 bases: TGCGCCAGCAGCCAAGTTTCGGGAACCCCCTACGAGCAGTACTTC. Translation: CASSQVSGTPYEQYF.